This record covers a single T cell receptor beta chain. TCRdb re-derived calls from the RT-PCR reads in MiXCR, one entry per CDR3 protein. Here the sample spans more than 600,000 distinct CDR3 sequences, more than 13% being singletons. V dropped 5 bases and J dropped 7 bases, with 29 bases sitting between them. Germline assignment: CDR1 SGHTA and CDR2 FQGNSA. The CDR3 extends over 18 amino acids. The sample comprised memory CD4+ T cells from blood. The rearrangement uses TRBV7-2 and TRBJ1-1, with D perhaps TRBD1 (5 bases). The TCR was taken from a female donor in good health, serving as a healthy control. The CDR3 DNA reads TGTGCCAGCAGCCATTCTATGCCGGACAACAAAGGACGGGGTGAAGCTTTCTTT. As protein: CASSHSMPDNKGRGEAFF.